This T cell receptor (beta chain) stems from a study of T-cell reconstitution after alpha-beta-depleted transplantation in children. Trimming shortened V by 1 base and J by 5 bases, and 11 bases separated the two germline ends. The germline V gene has CDR1 KGHSH and CDR2 LQKENI. The CDR3 is 14 amino acids. Library preparation (for TCRbeta) was performed with unique molecular identifiers. One entry per CDR3 protein results from TCRdb running MiXCR on the PCR reads. The sample records about 340,000 distinct CDR3 sequences, 10% to 13% being singletons. The TCR was taken from a human donor who donated a stem cell graft to a child with acute lymphoblastic leukemia. The rearrangement links TRBV18 to TRBJ2-5; a possible D gene is TRBD1 (6 bases). This specimen was PBMCs from the stem cell graft donor, taken from the stem cell graft. Written as DNA, the CDR3 is TGTGCCAGCTCACCACAGACAGGCGAGGAGACCCAGTACTTC. It encodes CASSPQTGEETQYF.